The 15 T cell receptor beta chains below all came from one sample that was sequenced in a study of T cell changes during pregnancy in multiple sclerosis. TCRdb's copy holds only in-frame clones and misses some; the assay was immunoSEQ multiplex PCR. This table holds tens of thousands of clones, roughly 93% found once. The sequenced sample was peripheral blood, obtained in the third trimester of pregnancy. The receptors shown here come from a female donor with multiple sclerosis, enrolled in a pregnancy study.

The chain has TRBV6-6 and TRBJ2-7; possible D gene TRBD1, 6 bases. This CDR3 is 11 amino acids long. Trimming removed 5 bases at V and 7 bases at J, with 9 bases between. The germline gives CDR1 MNHNY, CDR2 SVGAGI (reference sequence). The CDR3 spells CASSEGVEQYF. CDR3 nucleotides: TGTGCCAGCAGTGAGGGGGTAGAGCAGTACTTC.

V usage is TRBV9 and J usage is TRBJ1-1; TRBD1 aligns across 8 bases. J was trimmed by 2 bases and V by 2 bases; bases with no gene match: 2. CDR1 is SGDLS, CDR2 YYNGEE, per germline. The CDR3 totals 14 residues. The CDR3 bases are TGTGCCAGCAGCGTCGACAGGGGAAACACTGAAGCTTTCTTT. It translates to CASSVDRGNTEAFF.

The genes are TRBV19 and TRBJ1-6; D ambiguous. Deletions cut 5 bases from V and 7 bases from J, with 12 bases between. Germline lookup yields CDR1 LNHDA and CDR2 SQIVND (reference sequence). This CDR3 region has 14 residues. This CDR3 is CASSLESENSPLHF. The CDR3 DNA is TGTGCCAGTAGTTTGGAGTCGGAAAATTCACCCCTCCACTTT.

The V and J genes are TRBV29-1 and TRBJ2-1; tentative D call: TRBD1 (6 bases). CDR1 and CDR2 (germline): SQVTM, ANQGSEA. CDR3 size: 11 residues. V was cut by 7 bases and J by 6 bases, with 10 bases left in between. Here the CDR3 reads CSGLQGNEQFF. The DNA for the CDR3 is TGCAGCGGGTTACAGGGCAATGAGCAGTTCTTC.

The V and J genes are TRBV19 and TRBJ1-1, with TRBD1 identical over 10 bases. The CDR3 runs 17 residues. CDR1 is LNHDA, CDR2 SQIVND, per germline (reference sequence). J lost 5 bases, V lost 7 bases, and 16 bases had no gene match. The CDR3 DNA sequence: TGTGCCAGTACTTATCTCCCGGGACAGGGGTTGGGGACTGAAGCTTTCTTT. Translation gives CASTYLPGQGLGTEAFF.

The chain employs TRBV29-1 and TRBJ2-7; TRBD1 matches at 9 bases. After removal of 6 bases from V and 2 bases from J, the junction contained 11 bases not matched to a gene. Germline values: CDR1 SQVTM, CDR2 ANQGSEA. This CDR3 contains 15 residues. The DNA for the CDR3 is TGCAGCGTGGCCCTAGGGACAGGGAGAGCCTACGAGCAGTACTTC. Protein sequence: CSVALGTGRAYEQYF.

This clone was observed once. This chain uses TRBV7-9 with TRBJ1-5; tentative D call: TRBD1 (6 bases). CDR1 SEHNR and CDR2 FQNEAQ come from the germline V gene (reference sequence). Trimming took 1 base from V and 6 from J, leaving 10 bases between them. This CDR3 is built from 14 residues. Here the CDR3 DNA reads TGTGCCAGCAGCTTAGGGGCAGGGGTTCAGCCCCAGCATTTT. Translating gives CASSLGAGVQPQHF.

The chain joins TRBV5-6 to TRBJ1-5; TRBD1 agrees at 8 bases. The V and J ends lost 0 bases and 6 bases, in that order; junction bases with no gene match: 5. Germline CDR1 is SGHDT and CDR2 is YYEEEE. CDR3 length: 15 amino acids. In nucleotides, the CDR3 is TGTGCCAGCAGCTTGGGGGCAGGGACAGGTCAGCCCCAGCATTTT. Protein product: CASSLGAGTGQPQHF.

The chain is built from TRBV6-5 and TRBJ1-5; the D gene is possibly TRBD1 (5 bases). CDR3 length: 14 amino acids. Between the trimmed V and J ends, which lost 0 bases and 7 bases, there was a span of 10 bases. Germline-derived CDR1 and CDR2 are MNHEY and SVGAGI. The CDR3 spells CASSYSGVGQPQHF. Written as DNA, the CDR3 is TGTGCCAGCAGTTACTCAGGGGTGGGACAGCCCCAGCATTTT.

The rearrangement joins TRBV19 to TRBJ2-7; a possible D gene is TRBD2 (5 bases). CDR3 length: 12 residues. Trimming removed 3 bases at V and 6 bases at J, with 9 bases between. Germline V gene data show CDR1 as LNHDA and CDR2 as SQIVND (reference sequence). DNA of the CDR3: TGTGCCAGTAGTATCGGCGGAGGCGAGCAGTACTTC. Translated: CASSIGGGEQYF.

This chain uses TRBV6-1 with TRBJ2-1; 10 positions match TRBD2. V was clipped by 4 bases and J by 0 bases; unmatched bases: 0. The germline V gene encodes CDR1 MNHNS and CDR2 SASEGT. The CDR3 runs to 15 residues. This chain's CDR3 is CASSASGGSYNEQFF. DNA of the CDR3: TGTGCCAGCAGTGCTAGCGGGGGCTCCTACAATGAGCAGTTCTTC.

The rearrangement joins TRBV15 to TRBJ1-4; D uncertain. V was clipped by 0 bases and J by 5 bases, with 4 bases between them. The length of the CDR3 is 13 residues. CDR1 and CDR2 from the germline V gene are LNHNV and YYDKDF (reference sequence). The CDR3 DNA sequence: TGTGCCACCAGCAGAGATCAGAATGAAAAACTGTTTTTT. Protein product: CATSRDQNEKLFF.

The CDR3 DNA sequence: TGCGCCAGCAGCCAAGAAGCCACGGTTAACACTGAAGCTTTCTTT. Translation gives CASSQEATVNTEAFF. V and J are TRBV4-1 and TRBJ1-1; D remains unclear. This CDR3 region has 15 residues. Deletions cut 0 bases from V and 2 bases from J, with 10 bases between. The germline V gene encodes CDR1 MGHRA and CDR2 YSYEKL.

This chain uses TRBV29-1 with TRBJ1-5, with TRBD1 matching 7 bases. Germline CDR1 is SQVTM and CDR2 is ANQGSEA. The CDR3 sequence is 13 residues long. J gave up 4 bases and V 7 bases, and 7 bases lay outside the gene matches. In DNA form, the CDR3 reads TGCAGCGCCCGGTGGGACAGTAATCAGCCCCAGCATTTT. This encodes CSARWDSNQPQHF.

The table lists this clone with a count of one. The chain recombines TRBV2 with TRBJ2-7; 14 bases align to TRBD2. CDR3 length: 17 residues. Germline V gives CDR1 SNHLY, CDR2 FYNNEI. Trimming removed 6 bases from V and 5 bases from J; junction bases left unmatched: 12. The CDR3: CASRGPGTSGGVHEQYF. CDR3 DNA sequence: TGTGCCAGCAGAGGTCCCGGGACTAGCGGGGGTGTCCACGAGCAGTACTTC.